The entry below describes one T cell receptor (beta chain). V was shortened by 4 bases and J by 6 bases, with 16 bases between the two germline ends. The CDR3 runs to 14 residues. Germline values: CDR1 SGDLS, CDR2 YYNGEE. The method was immunoSEQ multiplex PCR; TCRdb's version includes in-frame clones alone and lacks a portion of them. The sample carries 90,000 or so clones, nearly 90% recorded once. The data derive from a study of PD-L1 blockade in urothelial cancer. Across the whole study: Samples came from 3 weeks, at the second dose, and 6 weeks into treatment.

Time point meaning: pretreatment peripheral blood. Patients were diagnosed with urothelial carcinoma, either locally advanced or metastatic. The receptor comes from a man in his 60s with urothelial cancer. The source was PBMCs, collected around atezolizumab (anti-PD-L1) treatment. The chain links TRBV9 to TRBJ1-2, with D unresolved. CDR3 coding DNA: TGTGCCAGCAGCCCCAACGGAGAGGGTGATGGCTACACCTTC. This gives the protein CASSPNGEGDGYTF. Full variable domain (outside the CDR3, taken from reference TRBV9 and TRBJ1-2): DSGVTQTPKHLITATGQRVTLRCSPRSGDLSVYWYQQSLDQGLQFLIQYYNGEERAKGNILERFSAQQFPDLHSELNLSSLELGDSALYFCASSPNGEGDGYTFGSGTRLTVV.